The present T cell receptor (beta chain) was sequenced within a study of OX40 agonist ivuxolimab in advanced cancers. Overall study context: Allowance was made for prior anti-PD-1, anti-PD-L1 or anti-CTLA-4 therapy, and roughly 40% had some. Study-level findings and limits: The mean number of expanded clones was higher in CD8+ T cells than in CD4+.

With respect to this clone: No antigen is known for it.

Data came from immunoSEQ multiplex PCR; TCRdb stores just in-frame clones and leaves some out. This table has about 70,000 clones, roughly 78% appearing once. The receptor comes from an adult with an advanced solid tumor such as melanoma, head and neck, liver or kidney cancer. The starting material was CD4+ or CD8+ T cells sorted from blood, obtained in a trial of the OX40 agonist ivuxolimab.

Here the CDR3 reads CASSLAGDGTSYNEQFF. CDR3 in DNA: TGCGCCAGCAGCTTGGCCGGAGACGGAACCTCCTACAATGAGCAGTTCTTC. The rearrangement links TRBV5-1 to TRBJ2-1; D uncertain. CDR3 length equals 17 residues. The V gene lost 0 bases and the J gene lost 0 bases, with 13 bases spanning the gap. Looked up from germline, CDR1 is SGHRS and CDR2 is YFSETQ.